The T cell receptor beta chain described here comes from a study of blood T cell repertoires in COVID-19. Study in general: COVID-19 samples from acute and convalescent phases originated in the United States, Italy and Spain. The cDNA or gDNA used as material had been derived from T cells, B-cell-depleted T cells, or PBMCs.

This clone came up a few times. In the original analysis: Estimates of nucleated cell counts were drawn from the amplification of reference gene primers. Sequencing used immunoSEQ multiplex PCR; TCRdb keeps in-frame clones, though not all of them. V, J and clone size are those of that table, while D and trimming were read from the DNA. The top ten hold roughly 1.2% of the sample, which has some 66,000 clones, 88% seen once. V lost 5 bases and J 7 bases, leaving 14 bases between the germline ends. The germline V gene encodes CDR1 MNHEY and CDR2 SMNVEV (reference sequence). The CDR3 extends over 14 amino acids.

Source material: peripheral blood. V gene TRBV27 combines with J gene TRBJ2-2; D call uncertain. This clonotype was sampled from a woman aged 55 to 70 with acute or convalescent COVID-19. CDR3 sequence (DNA): TGTGCCAGCAGTCCCGACTTTTTATTCGGGGAGCTGTTTTTT. Residues: CASSPDFLFGELFF.